The 32 T cell receptor beta chains presented below share a single source sample, sequenced in a study of human T cells and chemical hapten exposure. TCRdb redid the calling of the RACE reads with MiXCR, one entry per CDR3 protein. The sample yields 95,000 or so distinct CDR3 sequences, 9.5% to 12% seen once. The time point denotes: patch test 2, 6 weeks after DPC sensitization. Treatment here: therapeutic diphenylcyclopropenone sensitization with weekly scalp DPC. Here the sequenced sample was whole blood, taken in connection with sensitization to the hapten diphenylcyclopropenone (DPC). These receptors originate from a woman between 40 and 55 years old with alopecia areata. Some clones in this sample may be carry-over from other donors' samples.

This clonotype was counted between two and nine times. The CDR3 region is CASGTSTGELFF. CDR3 nucleotide sequence: TGTGCCAGCGGAACGTCCACCGGGGAGCTGTTTTTT. The rearrangement links TRBV28 to TRBJ2-2; D not resolved. CDR3 length equals 12 residues. Germline V gives CDR1 MDHEN, CDR2 SYDVKM. The ends were cut back, 8 bases at V and 4 bases at J, with 8 bases in the middle.

At least ten counts were recorded for this clonotype. CDR3 nucleotides: TGTGCCAGCAGCAGGAACAGGGAAGAGACCCAGTACTTC. Its protein is CASSRNREETQYF. The chain has TRBV7-2 and TRBJ2-5, with D perhaps matching TRBD1 (6 bases). Germline CDR1 and CDR2: SGHTA and FQGNSA. The CDR3 length is 13 residues. V gave up 5 bases and J gave up 3 bases, with 10 bases separating them.

The V and J genes are TRBV11-2 and TRBJ1-2, with D unclear. Germline V CDR1 and CDR2: SGHAT, FQNNGV. V was shortened by 5 bases and J by 4 bases, with 8 bases between the two germline ends. This CDR3 spans 12 amino acids. CDR3 residues: CASSNPGYGYTF. The CDR3 region has the DNA TGTGCCAGCAGCAATCCCGGCTATGGCTACACCTTC.

The rearrangement uses TRBV2 and TRBJ2-2; D uncertain. CDR1 and CDR2 (germline): SNHLY, FYNNEI. V lost 10 bases and J lost 4, with 16 bases in between. The CDR3 covers 14 residues. The DNA for the CDR3 is TGTGCCACAAATGAACAGCTCTCCACCGGGGAGCTGTTTTTT. It encodes CATNEQLSTGELFF.

The chain carries TRBV29-1 and TRBJ1-1; D ambiguous. Germline values: CDR1 SQVTM, CDR2 ANQGSEA. The ends were cut back, 3 bases at V and 11 bases at J, with 4 bases in the middle. The CDR3 totals 8 residues. The DNA of the CDR3 is TGCAGCGTTGATCTGGCTTTCTTT. It codes for CSVDLAFF. Based on the CDR3 plus reference TRBV29-1 and TRBJ1-1, the full variable domain is SAVISQKPSRDICQRGTSLTIQCQVDSQVTMMFWYRQQPGQSLTLIATANQGSEATYESGFVIDKFPISRPNLTFSTLTVSNMSPEDSSIYLCSVDLAFFGQGTRLTVV.

Here the CDR3 DNA reads TGCAGCGTTGAAGAGGGACTAGCAGAGTACTTC. Encoded protein: CSVEEGLAEYF. This chain uses TRBV29-1 with TRBJ2-5, with 9 bases fitting TRBD2. Trimming at V came to 0 bases and at J to 12 bases, leaving 2 bases not matched to a gene. The CDR3 covers 11 residues. CDR1 SQVTM and CDR2 ANQGSEA come from the germline V gene.

This clonotype was counted ten times or more. The rearrangement uses TRBV6-5 and TRBJ2-7; D might be TRBD1 or TRBD2, each matching 6 bases. Trimming pared 0 bases from V and 0 bases from J, leaving 18 bases between. Per the germline V gene, CDR1 is MNHEY and CDR2 is SVGAGI. CDR3 size: 18 residues. In nucleotides, the CDR3 is TGTGCCAGCAGTTACTCGACGACGGGGGCGGGGAGCTCCTACGAGCAGTACTTC. Its protein is CASSYSTTGAGSSYEQYF.

In this sample, this clonotype turned up a few times. The chain recombines TRBV6-5 with TRBJ1-1; no firm D call. V was trimmed by 2 bases and J by 0 bases, leaving 10 bases between them. Germline-derived CDR1 and CDR2 are MNHEY and SVGAGI. This CDR3 is 15 amino acids long. The CDR3 here is CASSYGGIVNTEAFF. The CDR3 DNA follows: TGTGCCAGCAGTTACGGCGGGATAGTGAACACTGAAGCTTTCTTT.

This clonotype was observed many times. The genes are TRBV6-2 or TRBV6-3 and TRBJ2-1; D call uncertain. The germline V gene has CDR1 MNHEY and CDR2 SVGEGT. The CDR3 spans 15 residues. Trimming removed 5 bases at V and 6 bases at J, with 17 bases between. Here the CDR3 reads CASSGTGPISNEQFF. DNA of the CDR3: TGTGCCAGCAGTGGTACCGGGCCCATCAGCAATGAGCAGTTCTTC.

The CDR3 coding sequence is TGCAGCGTTGGACGCGGAGGGGATAGCAATCAGCCCCAGCATTTT. Translation: CSVGRGGDSNQPQHF. The rearrangement joins TRBV29-1 to TRBJ1-5; possible D gene TRBD1, 5 bases. CDR1 SQVTM and CDR2 ANQGSEA come from the germline V gene. The CDR3 runs to 15 residues. V shed 4 bases and J shed 0 bases, with 13 bases lying between them.

Regarding this clonotype: A much larger clone is a single base away; this may be a read error. The chain's CDR3 is CASSRLAGYRNEQFF. CDR3 DNA: TGTGCCAGCAGCCGACTAGCGGGATATAGGAATGAGCAGTTCTTC. The chain links TRBV7-2 to TRBJ2-1; 11 nucleotides align to TRBD2. The CDR3 sequence is 15 residues long. The ends lost 5 bases at V and 7 bases at J; junction bases unmatched: 7. The germline V gene has CDR1 SGHTA and CDR2 FQGNSA. The full variable domain, rest sourced from reference TRBV7-2 and TRBJ2-1, is GAGVSQSPSNKVTEKGKDVELRCDPISGHTALYWYRQSLGQGLEFLIYFQGNSAPDKSGLPSDRFSAERTGGSVSTLTIQRTQQEDSAVYLCASSRLAGYRNEQFFGPGTRLTVL.

Many counts were recorded for this clonotype. V usage is TRBV5-4 and J usage is TRBJ2-6, with TRBD1 matching 8 bases. This CDR3 spans 16 amino acids. Germline V gene sequence: CDR1 SGHNT, CDR2 YYREEE (reference sequence). With 2 bases clipped from V and 2 bases from J, the junction kept 3 bases outside the gene matches. The chain's CDR3 is CASSFSGGPGANVLTF. In DNA form, the CDR3 reads TGTGCCAGCAGCTTCTCAGGGGGCCCTGGGGCCAACGTCCTGACTTTC.

This clonotype appeared a few times. V is TRBV29-1 and J is TRBJ2-7; D is unclear. This CDR3 is built from 11 residues. The germline gives CDR1 SQVTM, CDR2 ANQGSEA. Deletions cut 6 bases from V and 4 bases from J, with 10 bases between. DNA of the CDR3: TGCAGCGTCATCTCTTCGTACGAGCAGTACTTC. This sequence encodes CSVISSYEQYF.

The J gene is TRBJ1-4, the V gene TRBV30; the D gene is possibly TRBD1 (6 bases). The germline CDR1 and CDR2 sequences are GTSNPN and SVGIG (reference sequence). V lost 3 bases and J 4 bases, leaving 12 bases between the germline ends. There are 14 residues in the CDR3. The CDR3 nucleotides are TGTGCCTGGAGAGGACAGACCCTTAATGAAAAACTGTTTTTT. Residues: CAWRGQTLNEKLFF.

This clonotype was observed a handful of times. In DNA form, the CDR3 reads TGCAGCGTAGGTAGGGGCGGTTGGGATTTAGGCAATGAGCAGTTCTTC. The encoded protein is CSVGRGGWDLGNEQFF. The rearrangement joins TRBV29-1 to TRBJ2-1; possible D gene TRBD1, 5 bases. The CDR3 is 16 residues long. Germline V gene lookup returns CDR1 SQVTM and CDR2 ANQGSEA. V dropped 6 bases and J dropped 6 bases, with 24 bases sitting between them.

This clonotype has only a few counts. The CDR3 loop reads CASSARQGANTEAFF. CDR3 nucleotide sequence: TGTGCCAGCAGCGCTAGACAGGGAGCCAACACTGAAGCTTTCTTT. The chain has TRBV7-9 and TRBJ1-1; 7 bases fit TRBD1. This CDR3 region has 15 residues. Germline CDR1 reads SEHNR; CDR2 reads FQNEAQ (reference sequence). V was clipped by 5 bases and J by 2 bases; unmatched bases: 8.

This clonotype has at least ten counts. The chain employs TRBV28 and TRBJ2-6, with 7 bases fitting TRBD1. J lost 0 bases, V lost 6 bases, and 8 bases had no gene match. The germline CDR1 and CDR2 sequences are MDHEN and SYDVKM. The CDR3 extends over 17 amino acids. Written as DNA, the CDR3 is TGTGCCAGCAGCCCGACAGGGAGAACCTCTGGGGCCAACGTCCTGACTTTC. Translated, it gives CASSPTGRTSGANVLTF.

This clonotype occurred a few times. The J gene is TRBJ1-1, the V gene TRBV7-9, with 8 nucleotides matching TRBD1. This CDR3 region has 15 residues. The junction had 5 bases not matched to a gene; V was cut back by 1 base and J by 4 bases. The germline gives CDR1 SEHNR, CDR2 FQNEAQ (reference sequence). CDR3 loop: CASSLGTGGVTEAFF. Written as DNA, the CDR3 is TGTGCCAGCAGCTTAGGCACAGGGGGAGTCACTGAAGCTTTCTTT.

There are many counts of this clonotype. The chain carries TRBV10-3 and TRBJ2-5; the D is unclear. From germline, CDR1 is ENHRY and CDR2 SYGVKD. The CDR3 is made up of 11 amino acids. V dropped 3 bases and J dropped 5 bases, with 4 bases sitting between them. The CDR3 nucleotides read TGTGCCATCAGTGAATCGGAGACCCAGTACTTC. Translation gives CAISESETQYF.

This chain links TRBV18 with TRBJ2-5; D remains ambiguous. Germline V gene sequence: CDR1 KGHSH, CDR2 LQKENI. V was pared by 3 bases and J by 1 base, with 6 bases between. This CDR3 has 13 residues. CDR3 coding DNA: TGTGCCAGCTCACCCCCCAGCCAAGAGACCCAGTACTTC. It codes for CASSPPSQETQYF.

The table lists this clonotype with many counts. J is TRBJ2-1 and V is TRBV24-1, with no clear D. In germline, CDR1 is KGHDR, CDR2 SFDVKD. This CDR3 region has 14 residues. V dropped 5 bases and J dropped 6 bases, with 13 bases sitting between them. CDR3 sequence reads: CATSAVGVINEQFF. The CDR3 nucleotides are TGTGCCACCAGTGCCGTGGGCGTAATCAATGAGCAGTTCTTC.

V usage is TRBV7-9 and J usage is TRBJ1-2; D is perhaps TRBD1 (6 bases). CDR1 is SEHNR and CDR2 is FQNEAQ in the germline V gene (reference sequence). Between the trimmed V and J ends, which lost 5 bases and 6 bases, there was a span of 13 bases. The CDR3 has 13 amino acids. The DNA for the CDR3 is TGTGCCAGCAGCCCTGAAGACAGGCATGGCTACACCTTC. It translates to CASSPEDRHGYTF.

This clonotype appeared a few times. The rearrangement uses TRBV5-1 and TRBJ2-1; D perhaps matches TRBD2 (6 bases). Germline loops: CDR1 SGHRS, CDR2 YFSETQ. The V gene lost 4 bases and the J gene lost 6 bases, with 20 bases spanning the gap. The CDR3 totals 16 residues. The CDR3 nucleotides are TGCGCCAGCAGCGAGACACCGGGAGTTCTTGCCAATGAGCAGTTCTTC. Amino acids: CASSETPGVLANEQFF.

This clonotype has at least ten counts. The V call is TRBV5-1, the J call TRBJ2-3; weak D call: TRBD1 (6 bases). Germline V gene data show CDR1 as SGHRS and CDR2 as YFSETQ. V was shortened by 0 bases and J by 4 bases, with 12 bases between the two germline ends. The CDR3 spans 15 residues. The CDR3: CASSLGRGRSDTQYF. The DNA for the CDR3 is TGCGCCAGCAGCTTGGGCAGGGGAAGGTCAGATACGCAGTATTTT.

This chain links TRBV29-1 with TRBJ2-5; a possible D gene is TRBD1 (5 bases). CDR1 is SQVTM and CDR2 is ANQGSEA in the germline V gene. The CDR3 is made up of 12 amino acids. Trimming took off 4 bases at V and 4 bases at J, with 10 bases between the two ends. In nucleotides, the CDR3 is TGCAGCGTTGGACAGTCAAGAGAGACCCAGTACTTC. Its translation is CSVGQSRETQYF.

This clonotype was seen only a few times. This sequence joins TRBV15 and TRBJ2-2; TRBD2 aligns across 7 bases. This CDR3 is 16 amino acids long. Trimming at V came to 5 bases and at J to 2 bases, leaving 8 bases not matched to a gene. Germline V lookup: CDR1 LNHNV, CDR2 YYDKDF (reference sequence). The CDR3 here is CATSPRGGSNTGELFF. Written as DNA, the CDR3 is TGTGCCACCAGCCCCCGCGGGGGATCTAACACCGGGGAGCTGTTTTTT.

This clonotype was recorded a few times. For the CDR3, the DNA is TGTGCCAGCAAAGTGGGAGGGGGTTCTGGCTACACCTTC. This encodes CASKVGGGSGYTF. The V and J genes are TRBV27 and TRBJ1-2; perhaps TRBD1 as D (6 bases). Germline CDR1 reads MNHEY; CDR2 reads SMNVEV (reference sequence). The CDR3 has 13 amino acids. V was trimmed by 7 bases and J by 7 bases, leaving 16 bases between them.

The rearrangement joins TRBV7-2 to TRBJ1-3, with D perhaps matching TRBD1 (6 bases). Trimming removed 2 bases from V and 8 bases from J, with 16 bases in between. CDR1 is SGHTA, CDR2 FQGNSA, per germline. The CDR3 runs to 15 residues. CDR3 sequence (DNA): TGTGCCAGCAGCTTATTTGGGGGCGCTGGGGACACCATATATTTT. This encodes CASSLFGGAGDTIYF.

This clonotype has a count of ten or more. V is TRBV18 and J is TRBJ1-1; D remains ambiguous. Germline values: CDR1 KGHSH, CDR2 LQKENI. Trimming took 2 bases from V and 0 from J, leaving 16 bases between them. The CDR3 spans 17 residues. The CDR3 sequence: CASSPKMVGEMNTEAFF. The CDR3 DNA is TGTGCCAGCTCACCAAAGATGGTTGGAGAAATGAACACTGAAGCTTTCTTT.

The chain uses TRBV7-2 and TRBJ2-1; 12 bases are shared with TRBD1. Germline CDR1 and CDR2: SGHTA and FQGNSA. V lost 1 base and J lost 6; bases outside the gene matches: 7. This CDR3 is 17 amino acids long. CDR3 nucleotide sequence: TGTGCCAGCAGCTTAGTCTCCGGGACAGGGGGCAGCAATGAGCAGTTCTTC. Protein sequence: CASSLVSGTGGSNEQFF. The whole variable domain, remainder taken from reference TRBV7-2 and TRBJ2-1, is GAGVSQSPSNKVTEKGKDVELRCDPISGHTALYWYRQSLGQGLEFLIYFQGNSAPDKSGLPSDRFSAERTGGSVSTLTIQRTQQEDSAVYLCASSLVSGTGGSNEQFFGPGTRLTVL.

This clonotype occurred a few times. The V call is TRBV7-2, the J call TRBJ2-3, with D hard to call. This CDR3 has 14 amino acids. The germline CDR1 and CDR2 sequences are SGHTA and FQGNSA. Trimming pared 7 bases from V and 0 bases from J, leaving 11 bases between. The CDR3 sequence is CASKSEPSTDTQYF. CDR3 nucleotides: TGTGCCAGCAAGTCCGAGCCGAGCACAGATACGCAGTATTTT.

This clonotype came up many times. J is TRBJ1-4 and V is TRBV28; no clear D. Deletions cut 8 bases from V and 5 bases from J, with 12 bases between. CDR1 is MDHEN and CDR2 is SYDVKM in the germline V gene. The CDR3 is made up of 13 amino acids. CDR3 sequence (DNA): TGTGCCAGCCTCCTACGGCTCAATGAAAAACTGTTTTTT. Translating gives CASLLRLNEKLFF.